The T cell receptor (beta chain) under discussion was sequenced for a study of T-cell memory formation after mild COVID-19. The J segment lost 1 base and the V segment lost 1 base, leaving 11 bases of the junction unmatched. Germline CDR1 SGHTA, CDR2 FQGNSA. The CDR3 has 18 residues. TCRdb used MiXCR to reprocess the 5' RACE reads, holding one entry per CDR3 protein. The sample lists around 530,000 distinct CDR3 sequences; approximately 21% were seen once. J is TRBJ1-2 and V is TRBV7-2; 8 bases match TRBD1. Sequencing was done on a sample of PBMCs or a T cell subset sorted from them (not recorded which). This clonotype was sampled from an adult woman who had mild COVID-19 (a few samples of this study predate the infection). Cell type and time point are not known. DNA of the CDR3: TGTGCCAGCAGCTTAGGTGCCCTCGGGACAGGTGATAACTATGGCTACACCTTC. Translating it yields CASSLGALGTGDNYGYTF. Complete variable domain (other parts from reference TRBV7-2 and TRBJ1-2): GAGVSQSPSNKVTEKGKDVELRCDPISGHTALYWYRQSLGQGLEFLIYFQGNSAPDKSGLPSDRFSAERTGGSVSTLTIQRTQQEDSAVYLCASSLGALGTGDNYGYTFGSGTRLTVV.